This T cell receptor beta chain was found in a study of cytomegalovirus exposure and HLA in healthy donors. Background on the study: In a later analysis, the roughly 110 validation repertoires were reported to have used the same platform as the approximately 690 first-cohort repertoires.

Separate from the roughly 720-subject first cohort, the approximately 120-subject validation cohort was the one that the donors belonged to. Assay: immunoSEQ multiplex PCR; the TCRdb copy retains only in-frame clones and omits some. The sample has about 65,000 clones, roughly nine tenths seen once. CDR3 length: 16 amino acids. Germline V gives CDR1 MGHRA, CDR2 YSYEKL. Trimming took 4 bases from V and 8 from J; bases not matched to a gene: 10. Details on this clone: No antigen is known for it.

Study-wide results and limits: The tendency of first-cohort TCR clusters to co-occur in the 120 or so validation repertoires emerged from a later analysis. The classifier was said to identify cytomegalovirus status with high specificity and sensitivity.

Sequenced sample: PBMCs. The chain is built from TRBV4-1 and TRBJ2-1; 11 bases map to TRBD2. This clonotype was obtained from a woman aged 18-29 years in good health and CMV-seronegative. CDR3 in amino acids: CASSPLTSGSRHEQFF. Here the CDR3 DNA reads TGCGCCAGCAGCCCCCTCACTAGCGGGAGTAGGCATGAGCAGTTCTTC.